This T cell receptor beta chain comes out of a study of blood T cells in healthy people across ages. Primers used in a second PCR of roughly 6 to 11 cycles were a sample-barcoded 5' primer and a J-beta primer mix. TCRdb reprocessed the 5' RACE reads via MiXCR and lists one record per CDR3 protein. This repertoire shows approximately 800,000 distinct CDR3 sequences, roughly 24% found once; its top ten account for 2.5% to 3.5%. The CDR3 loop spans 12 amino acids. Germline V lookup: CDR1 SNHLY, CDR2 FYNNEI. V shed 7 bases, J shed 7 bases, and the junction held 6 bases outside the gene matches. This sample also belongs to another study, concerning T cells of mothers and their children.

The sequenced material came from blood. The source of this sequence is a boy between 10 and 17 years old in good health. The chain is built from TRBV2 and TRBJ2-7; 8 bases align to TRBD1. The chain's CDR3 is CASTEGTGEQYF. DNA of the CDR3: TGTGCCAGCACAGAGGGGACAGGAGAGCAGTACTTC. Drawing the rest from reference TRBV2 and TRBJ2-7, the complete variable domain is EPEVTQTPSHQVTQMGQEVILRCVPISNHLYFYWYRQILGQKVEFLVSFYNNEISEKSEIFDDQFSVERPDGSNFTLKIRSTKLEDSAMYFCASTEGTGEQYFGPGTRLTVT.